The TCR beta chain under discussion was sequenced for a study of follicular helper T cells after annual influenza vaccination. Assay used: immunoSEQ multiplex PCR; TCRdb lists only in-frame clones, some missing. The top ten hold about 1.2% of the sample, which has 28,000 or so clones, about 82% seen once. Described time point: 2014-2015 season, pre-vaccination. Per the germline V gene, CDR1 is SNHLY and CDR2 is FYNNEI. The CDR3 spans 15 residues. Losses at the gene ends were 5 bases for V and 3 bases for J; bases not matched to a gene: 4. The chain is built from TRBV2 and TRBJ1-4; 9 nucleotides align to TRBD1. The receptor comes from an adult who received the influenza vaccine. The sample was CXCR5+ CD38- circulating T follicular helper cells from blood, taken on the day of influenza vaccination. The subset here: circulating Tfh, non-naive CD4+CXCR5+PD-1+ (ICOS+CD38+ or ICOS-CD38-). The CDR3: CASSTRTGANEKLFF. The CDR3 region has the DNA TGTGCCAGCAGTACTAGGACAGGGGCTAATGAAAAACTGTTTTTT.